This T cell receptor (beta chain) was sequenced in a study of T cell responses to AZD1222 COVID-19 vaccine. Study results and caveats: Nearly half of spike-specific TCRs reportedly target variant regions that are unmutated in the B.1.351 and B.1.1.7 variants. Clonal diversity may have been underestimated in mostly white British donors. Spike-specific TCR breadth and depth rose after two AZD1222 doses.

Whether given at about 4 or about 12 weeks, second doses were pooled. This CDR3 comprises 15 residues. The germline V gene has CDR1 SGDLS and CDR2 YYNGEE. After removal of 4 bases from V and 10 bases from J, the junction contained 11 bases not matched to a gene. Measured with immunoSEQ multiplex PCR; TCRdb has only the in-frame clones, and not every one. The repertoire holds about 170,000 clones, with 70% to 90% as singletons. About this clone: What it recognizes is unknown.

This rearrangement joins TRBV9 to TRBJ2-1; 10 bases fit TRBD2. The origin of this receptor is an adult who received the AZD1222 COVID-19 vaccine. The source material was peripheral blood, sampled 28 days after the second AZD1222 dose. As DNA, the CDR3 is TGTGCCAGCAGCCTCCTTCTGAGCGGGGGGGCGGAGCAGTTCTTC. Protein: CASSLLLSGGAEQFF.